What follows is one TCR beta chain and its context. No antigen is known for it. Base qualities are missing; no much larger clone stands one base away. Taken from the germline V gene (reference sequence), the CDR1 and CDR2 loops are LNHDA and SQIVND. The junction shows trimming of 8 bases on V and 3 bases on J, plus 11 bases between the germline ends. Reading from cysteine to phenylalanine, the CDR3 counts 13 amino acids. Only CDR3 DNA is held: 39 bases, read in frame from base 1. The entry originates in a study of Ad26.COV2.S vaccination and SARS-CoV-2 variants (dated by TCRdb to 2020 to 2023). About the investigation overall: Vaccine-arm donors came from COV1001, a multicentre, randomized, double-blind, placebo-controlled phase I-IIa trial of Ad26.COV2.S in healthy adults. Participants in the trial were split at random into five groups of five each, receiving low-dose or high-dose Ad26.COV2.S once or twice, or else placebo on both occasions. Ad26.COV2.S was administered intramuscularly at a dose of 5x10^10 or 1x10^11 viral particles, either as one shot or as two shots given 56 days apart. Sequencing of the TCRbeta repertoire served to evaluate the specificity and breadth of SARS-CoV-2-reactive T cell receptors following Ad26.COV2.S vaccination. Investigators remained blinded to trial group allocation during experiments and outcome assessment. The TCR-sequenced set comprised around 30 samples: roughly 19 Ad26.COV2.S vaccine recipients, 5 placebo recipients and 8 SARS-CoV-2 convalescent individuals. The paper as a whole reports these results and caveats: According to the authors, total T cell responses may have been underestimated by the TCR breadth and depth analyses. Substantial breadth of spike-specific CD8+ and CD4+ T cell responses was reported after vaccination. Spike-specific TCR breadth was higher in Ad26.COV2.S recipients than in placebo recipients (P = 0.0014). Vaccine and placebo recipients had similar non-spike TCR breadth, a finding consistent with the vaccine containing only spike. The study was not powered for comparison of responses between vaccine doses or regimens.

Sample treatment or condition, as interpreted from the label and publication: roughly 19 received Ad26.COV2.S at low or high dose, single or two shots; about 5 received placebo; per-sample allocation not given. Repertoires of vaccine and placebo recipients were sequenced from samples collected on day 63 after the first injection. Cohort 1b enrolled fewer than 30 adults aged 18-55 years at a single site in Boston, USA, between 29 July and 7 August 2020. As a vaccine, Ad26.COV2.S was a replication-incompetent adenovirus type 26 vector that expressed a prefusion-stabilized SARS-CoV-2 spike protein derived from the original Wuhan strain. The immunoSEQ Assay was the method used to sequence TCRbeta CDR3 regions. After extraction, genomic DNA underwent amplification by bias-controlled multiplex PCR, followed by high-throughput sequencing. The authors processed their data as follows. To quantify the absolute abundance of every unique TCRbeta CDR3 region, sequences were collapsed and filtered. T cell fraction was estimated by normalizing TCRbeta template counts to usable DNA, which was measured by amplifying reference genes present in all nucleated cells. Repertoire TCRs were annotated as SARS-CoV-2-specific by exact matching of V gene, CDR3 amino acid sequence and J gene to a known reactive TCR set. The reference SARS-CoV-2 TCR set was derived from MIRA and filtered for enrichment in COVID-19-positive ImmuneCODE repertoires, a step that removed public or cross-reactive TCRs. Drawing on the MIRA antigens, annotated TCRs were analysed further at the level of specific ORF or position within ORF. Depth was the summed frequency of annotated unique rearrangements, while breadth was defined as annotated unique rearrangements over total unique productive rearrangements. TCR breadth was compared between groups using two-sided Wilcoxon rank-sum tests. TCRdb stores this immuneACCESS table with in-frame sequences only. Part of the clones is absent; in the studies checked, under half of the shortfall reflects unresolved V genes, and no reason is known for the rest. V and J calls and clone size are those listed in that table; D and trimming were worked out from the DNA. The sample yields a few hundred thousand clones; approximately 88% were counted once. Of the sample, less than 4% is held by the ten largest clones.

The sample consisted of peripheral blood, taken in a trial of Ad26.COV2.S vaccine versus placebo. The clonotype was recovered from a person aged 18-60 years who received the Ad26.COV2.S COVID-19 vaccine or a placebo. Rearrangement joined TRBV19 to TRBJ1-5, with the D gene call left open. The CDR3: CASCGGINQPQHF. Here is the DNA: TGTGCCAGTTGCGGCGGGATCAATCAGCCCCAGCATTTT.